This TCR beta chain is drawn from a study of read filtering for tumor transcriptome and immune sequencing. Study context: After DNase treatment, RNA was made into whole-transcriptome libraries. Broader study findings: The CD138-negative fraction was mixed bone marrow immune cells, not pure T cells. Correlation between methods rose after single-read clonotypes were removed.

This clonotype is medium-sized within its sample. Its antigen is undetermined. The library was built from about 400 ng RNA with molecular barcoded adaptors for alpha/delta and beta/gamma chains. TCRdb passed the reads through MiXCR, listing each CDR3 protein once. The profile shows some 120,000 distinct CDR3 sequences, 10% to 15% of them singletons. The germline gives CDR1 MNHEY, CDR2 SMNVEV (reference sequence). The germline V and J ends were trimmed by 2 bases and 2 bases, with 13 bases remaining between them. This CDR3 spans 16 amino acids. The origin of this receptor is a donor at least 40 years old with multiple myeloma. The sample consisted of a population of CD138-negative cells sorted from bone marrow. V is TRBV27 and J is TRBJ2-1; tentative D call: TRBD1 (5 bases). The CDR3 region has the DNA TGTGCCAGCAGTTTAATAAGACAGCCGCCCTACAATGAGCAGTTCTTC. Translated: CASSLIRQPPYNEQFF.